Detailed here is one T cell receptor (beta chain). Original processing methods: With immunoSEQ giving junction-only sequences and no quality scores, filtering differed. The method was immunoSEQ multiplex PCR; TCRdb's version includes in-frame clones alone and lacks a portion of them. D and trimming come from the DNA, and the V and J calls and clone size come from that table. The sample holds some 650,000 clones; approximately 97% are singletons and the top ten take approximately 0.057%. The data belong to a study of shared clonotypes between healthy human individuals. With 0 bases removed from V and 4 bases from J, the gap between germline ends came to 9 bases. CDR3 length: 14 residues. The germline gives CDR1 SGHRS, CDR2 YFSETQ.

The chain is built from TRBV5-1 and TRBJ2-3, with unresolved D. The TCR comes from a woman aged 25 to 45 in good health. Sequenced input: naive CD4+ T cells sorted from blood. This sample's subset: CD45RA+ positively selected. The CDR3 here is CASSLVGYSDTQYF. CDR3 in DNA: TGCGCCAGCAGCTTGGTGGGCTATTCAGATACGCAGTATTTT.